This T cell receptor (beta chain) emerged from a study of T cell repertoires in cytomegalovirus infection. TCRdb fed the reads into MiXCR, producing one record per CDR3 protein. The data contain 200,000 or so distinct CDR3 sequences, approximately 38% of them seen just once; the ten biggest clones take up 59%. To note about this clonotype: Antigen: not known.

Trimming removed 8 bases at V and 0 bases at J, with 7 bases between. CDR1 MDHEN and CDR2 SYDVKM come from the germline V gene. CDR3 length: 12 residues. The material sequenced was CD8+ T cells from cultured PBMCs, taken from culture after CMV antigen stimulation. The chain links TRBV28 to TRBJ2-5; D is uncertain. The receptor was isolated from a human donor in good health (CMV status not recorded). Some clones in this sample may be carry-over from other donors' samples. The CDR3 reads CASQVDQETQYF. The DNA of the CDR3 is TGTGCCAGCCAGGTGGACCAAGAGACCCAGTACTTC.